Sequencing of this T cell receptor beta chain was carried out in a study of monozygotic twins with inflammatory bowel disease. Findings and limits, study-wide: The authors could not tell different T cell subtypes apart. IBD patients carried less diverse TCRbeta repertoires (inverse Simpson) than healthy co-twins.

Concerning this clonotype itself: As yet, its antigen is unknown.

For each CDR3 protein, TCRdb gives one entry from its re-call of the 5' RACE reads, without DNA. The table lists about 450,000 distinct CDR3 sequences. Germline V CDR1 and CDR2: LGHNA, YNFKEQ. There are 18 residues in the CDR3. V gene TRBV4-2 combines with J gene TRBJ2-2; as DNA is missing, the TRBD2 call by TCRdb cannot be tested. This TCR was sampled from a human donor with ulcerative colitis or Crohn's disease, or a healthy co-twin of an affected twin (not recorded which). The sequenced material came from blood. The CDR3 here is CASSPGGAGGIWAGELFF.